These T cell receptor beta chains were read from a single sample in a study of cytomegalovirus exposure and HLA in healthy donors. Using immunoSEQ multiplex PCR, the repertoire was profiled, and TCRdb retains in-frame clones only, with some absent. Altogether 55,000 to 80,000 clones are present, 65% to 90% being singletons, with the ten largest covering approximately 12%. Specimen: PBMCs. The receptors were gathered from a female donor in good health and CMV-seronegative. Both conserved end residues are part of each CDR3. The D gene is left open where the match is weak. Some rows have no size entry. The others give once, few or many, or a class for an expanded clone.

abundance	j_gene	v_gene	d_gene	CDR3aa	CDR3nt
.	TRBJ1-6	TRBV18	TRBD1	CASSQDRGGHSPLHF	TGTGCCAGCTCTCAGGACAGGGGAGGTCATTCACCCCTCCACTTT
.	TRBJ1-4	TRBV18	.	CASSPLTGSEKLFF	TGTGCCAGCTCACCACTCACAGGGAGTGAAAAACTGTTTTTT
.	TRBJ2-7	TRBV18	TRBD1	CASSPGTATTYEQYF	TGTGCCAGCTCACCAGGGACAGCTACTACCTACGAGCAGTACTTC
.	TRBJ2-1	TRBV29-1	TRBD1	CSANPTGHEQFF	TGCAGCGCTAATCCGACAGGGCATGAGCAGTTCTTC
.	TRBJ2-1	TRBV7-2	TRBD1	CASSAGTGTARNGFF	TGTGCCAGCAGCGCTGGTACCGGGACAGCAAGAAATGGGTTCTTC
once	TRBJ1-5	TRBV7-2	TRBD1	CASSRQGNQPQHF	TGTGCCAGCAGCAGACAGGGGAATCAGCCCCAGCATTTT
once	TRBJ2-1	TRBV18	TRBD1	CASSEQGGEQFF	TGTGCCAGCTCAGAACAGGGGGGTGAGCAGTTCTTC
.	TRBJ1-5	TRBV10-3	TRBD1	CAISKDRDILAQPQHF	TGTGCCATCAGTAAGGACAGGGACATCCTTGCCCAGCCCCAGCATTTT
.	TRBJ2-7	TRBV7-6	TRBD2	CASSFTGTSGSYEQYF	TGTGCCAGCAGCTTTACCGGGACTAGCGGGTCCTACGAGCAGTACTTC
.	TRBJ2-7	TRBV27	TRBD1	CASSRTGLNDEQYF	TGTGCCAGCAGTAGGACAGGGTTAAACGACGAGCAGTACTTC
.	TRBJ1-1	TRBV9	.	CASSVLDRPTEAFF	TGTGCCAGCAGCGTCCTGGACAGACCTACTGAAGCTTTCTTT
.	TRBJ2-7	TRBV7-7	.	CASSARRGPPHEQYF	TGTGCTAGCAGCGCGCGAAGGGGCCCCCCCCACGAGCAGTACTTC
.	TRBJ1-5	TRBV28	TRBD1	CASWSGQVPNQPQHF	TGTGCCAGCTGGAGTGGACAGGTCCCCAATCAGCCCCAGCATTTT
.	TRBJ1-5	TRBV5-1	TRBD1	CASSLSGTDNQPQHF	TGCGCCAGCAGCTTGTCGGGGACAGACAATCAGCCCCAGCATTTT
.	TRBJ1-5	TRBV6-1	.	CASSEPGSNQPQHF	TGTGCCAGCAGTGAACCAGGGAGCAATCAGCCCCAGCATTTT
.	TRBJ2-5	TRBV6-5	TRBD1	CASSYPGQGLETQYF	TGTGCCAGCAGTTATCCGGGACAGGGATTAGAGACCCAGTACTTC
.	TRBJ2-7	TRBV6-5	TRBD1	CASRTGIPYEQYF	TGTGCCAGCCGGACAGGGATCCCCTACGAGCAGTACTTC